This record looks at one TCR beta chain sequence and its context. Its specificity is not known. The trim removed 0 bases at V and 2 bases at J, leaving 6 bases unmatched. This CDR3 has 16 residues. CDR1 and CDR2 from the germline V gene are LGHNA and YSLEER. Clones were read by immunoSEQ multiplex PCR, and TCRdb kept only the in-frame ones, dropping some. Of more than 1.2 million clones in the sample, approximately 98.5% are singletons; the top ten hold around 0.38%. The sample belongs to a study of shared clonotypes between healthy human individuals. Study details: Donors had three CD4 naive, three CD4 memory, two CD8 naive and one CD8 memory plate apiece.

Study-wide points: Tissue TCR repertoires likely differ from these blood-only repertoires. In contrast to clonotypes shared by all four donors, non-shared clonotypes had lower generation probabilities. Few donors restricted represented genetic and exposure-history diversity.

This chain joins TRBV4-3 and TRBJ2-7; TRBD2 matches 8 bases. The receptor's source is a man aged 25 to 40 in good health. Material for sequencing was naive CD4+ T cells sorted from blood. Documented subset: CD45RA+ positively selected. The CDR3 DNA is TGCGCCAGCAGCCAAGATTTTCGGGGGGGGACCTACGAGCAGTACTTC. Protein product: CASSQDFRGGTYEQYF.